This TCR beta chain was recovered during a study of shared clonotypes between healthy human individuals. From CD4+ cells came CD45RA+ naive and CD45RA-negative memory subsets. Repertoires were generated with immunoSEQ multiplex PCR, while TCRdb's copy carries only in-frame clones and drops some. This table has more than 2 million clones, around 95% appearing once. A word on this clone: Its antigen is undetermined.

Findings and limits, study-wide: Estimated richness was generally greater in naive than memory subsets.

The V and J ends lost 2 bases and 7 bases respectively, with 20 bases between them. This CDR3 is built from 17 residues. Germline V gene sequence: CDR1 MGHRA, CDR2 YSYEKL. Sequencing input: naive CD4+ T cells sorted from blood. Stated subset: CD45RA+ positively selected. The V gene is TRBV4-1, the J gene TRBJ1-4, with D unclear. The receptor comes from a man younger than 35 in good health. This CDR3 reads CASSQPVIGPWGEKLFF. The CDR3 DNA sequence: TGCGCCAGCAGCCAACCCGTTATTGGTCCCTGGGGTGAAAAACTGTTTTTT.